This T cell receptor beta chain was recorded in a study of blood T cell repertoires in COVID-19. CDR1 is LNHDA, CDR2 SQIVND, per germline (reference sequence). This CDR3 region has 15 residues. The germline V and J ends were trimmed by 2 bases and 2 bases, with 10 bases remaining between them. Clones were sequenced by immunoSEQ multiplex PCR, and TCRdb holds only the in-frame ones, with some missing. The repertoire holds 400,000 to 550,000 clones, with 70% to 90% as singletons. The V gene is TRBV19, the J gene TRBJ1-5; TRBD1 is a possible D gene (5 bases). The receptor comes from a young woman with acute COVID-19. Material for sequencing was PBMCs or T cells enriched from blood (not recorded which). CDR3 sequence (DNA): TGTGCCAGTAGTATAATCAGGGCCCGCAATCAGCCCCAGCATTTT. This encodes CASSIIRARNQPQHF.